This T cell receptor beta chain was observed in a study of T cell responses to AZD1222 COVID-19 vaccine (dated by TCRdb to the early 2020s). Describing the broader study: AZD1222 recipients whose second dose came at about 4 weeks and those whose second dose came at about 12 weeks were combined into one group, since spike-specific TCR depth and breadth did not differ between the two schedules. TCR sequencing was performed for roughly 250 trial participants, of whom around 210 were given two doses of AZD1222 and around 26 were given two doses of MenACWY control vaccine. Trial participants were enrolled by age into 18-55, 56-69 and 70-plus year subgroups, with about 150, 27 and 61 TCR-sequenced participants respectively. Summary of the overall study and its limitations: Because no samples from the day 14 peak response were available, repertoires could be characterized only after the peak T cell response. After two AZD1222 doses, spike-specific TCR breadth and depth were significantly higher than at day 0 and than in MenACWY recipients. Participants were mostly white British and included more females than males, and it was suggested by the authors that clonal diversity may have been underestimated. The vaccine-associated CD4 TCRs covered the entire spike protein, and the dominant responses fell in regions 160-218 and 743-854. Only a handful of AZD1222 recipients were SARS-CoV-2 seropositive at baseline, limiting conclusions about previously exposed vaccinees. The 56-69-year group was small, and its depth increase did not reach significance, likely because of low power. Reportedly, close to half of the unique spike-specific TCRs recognized epitopes lying outside the regions that are mutated in the B.1.351 and B.1.1.7 variants.

Ends trimmed: V by 1 base, J by 4 bases; bases unmatched to a gene: 5. In the germline V gene (reference sequence), CDR1 corresponds to LGHDT and CDR2 to YNNKEL. The CDR3 covers 16 residues, taking in both the cysteine and the phenylalanine. CDR3 DNA is the only sequence kept; it has 48 bases, read in frame from the first base. The CDR3 regions of human TCRbeta chains were analyzed by immunosequencing. Under the source paper's analysis protocol: Repertoire TCRs were checked for matches against a reference library of SARS-CoV-2-specific TCRs that had been generated using the MIRA antigen-specificity platform. Breadth was defined as the fraction of unique TCRs that were SARS-CoV-2-associated, and depth was defined as the fraction of total T cells that were SARS-CoV-2-associated. Each spike-specific TCR was assigned to its reactive spike region and to a CD4 or CD8 class using the MIRA data. Log10-transformed breadth and depth values were compared by one-way ANOVA with Sidak's multiple comparisons tests. Here the immuneACCESS table is served through TCRdb, limited to in-frame sequences with V and J called. Missing clones are a known gap in these copies; in checked studies unresolved V genes cover under half, and the rest lacks a known reason. V and J calls and clone size are copied from that table; D and trimming were computed from the DNA. For this sample the table gives 140,000 to 150,000 clones, of which over 90% were detected only once. The ten top clones hold under 6.5% of the sample.

In the case of this clone: Which antigen it targets is not known. Base qualities are not provided; no much larger clone lies one nucleotide away.

Sample time point, as interpreted from the label and publication: baseline before first vaccination. The vaccinee samples were drawn from two UK trials, COV001 and COV002, one of which was a single-blind randomized controlled phase 2/3 trial testing AZD1222 (ChAdOx1 nCoV-19) in healthy adults. For TCRbeta chain sequencing, PBMC samples from trial participants were taken at day 0 and at day 28 after the second dose. The TCR comes from an adult in good health. Recombination connected TRBV3-1 (or the pseudogene TRBV3-2) to TRBJ1-2, with TRBD1 matching 11 junction bases. This sample comprised peripheral blood, obtained on day 0 of AZD1222 vaccination. The nucleotides are TGTGCCAGCAGCCAAGGGGAGGACAGGGGGCTCTATGGCTACACCTTC. This encodes CASSQGEDRGLYGYTF.